Ten or more counts support the clone carrying this T cell receptor beta chain. The entry originates in a study of breast tumors, draining lymph nodes, adjacent tissues. Germline-derived CDR1 and CDR2 are SGHDT and YYEEEE. This CDR3 comprises 12 residues. The V gene end was trimmed by 9 bases and the J gene end by 0 bases; junction bases not matched to a gene: 2. Axillary draining lymph nodes of breast cancer patients supplied the node samples. TCRdb re-called the multiplex PCR reads through MiXCR, storing one row per CDR3 protein. This table has 270,000 or so distinct CDR3 sequences, 30% to 35% appearing once.

Sequencing used axillary lymph node tissue. This receptor was taken from a female donor with breast cancer. Some clones in this sample may be carry-over from other donors' samples. V usage is TRBV5-6 and J usage is TRBJ2-7, with TRBD1 matching over 8 bases. Here the CDR3 DNA reads TGTGCCACCGGACAGGGCTCCTACGAGCAGTACTTC. It codes for CATGQGSYEQYF.